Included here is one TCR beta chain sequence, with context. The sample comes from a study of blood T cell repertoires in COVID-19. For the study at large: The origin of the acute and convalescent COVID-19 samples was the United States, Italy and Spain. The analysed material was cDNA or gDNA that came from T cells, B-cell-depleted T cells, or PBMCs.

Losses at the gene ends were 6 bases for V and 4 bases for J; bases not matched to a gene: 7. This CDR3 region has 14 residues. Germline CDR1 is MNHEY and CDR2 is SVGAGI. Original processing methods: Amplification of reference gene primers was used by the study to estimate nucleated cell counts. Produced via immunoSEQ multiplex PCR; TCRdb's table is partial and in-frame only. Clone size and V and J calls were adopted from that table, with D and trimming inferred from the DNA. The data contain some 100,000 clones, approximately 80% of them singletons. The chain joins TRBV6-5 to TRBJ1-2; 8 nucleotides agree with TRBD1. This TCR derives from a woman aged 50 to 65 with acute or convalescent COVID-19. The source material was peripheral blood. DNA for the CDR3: TGTGCCAGCAGCATACAGGGGGAGGGCTATGGCTACACCTTC. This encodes CASSIQGEGYGYTF.